The 2 T cell receptor beta chains below come from one sample, sequenced in a study of blood T cells in healthy people across ages. A second roughly 6 to 11 cycle PCR used barcoded and J-beta primers. Via MiXCR, TCRdb re-called the 5' RACE reads, giving one row per CDR3 protein. The sample shows more than 550,000 distinct CDR3 sequences, about 24% of them seen only once. Sequences were obtained from blood. These receptors all come from a man between 65 and 85 years old in good health.

This rearrangement joins TRBV15 to TRBJ2-1; 7 nucleotides line up with TRBD2. J gave up 3 bases and V 1 base, and 9 bases lay outside the gene matches. CDR1 is LNHNV, CDR2 YYDKDF, per germline (reference sequence). CDR3 length: 17 residues. This CDR3 is CATSRGRTRTGYNEQFF. Written as DNA, the CDR3 is TGTGCCACCAGCAGAGGACGGACTAGAACTGGCTACAATGAGCAGTTCTTC.

The chain carries TRBV5-1 and TRBJ2-1; TRBD1 might be the D (6 bases). V lost 4 bases and J 4 bases, leaving 12 bases between the germline ends. There are 14 residues in the CDR3. In germline, CDR1 is SGHRS, CDR2 YFSETQ. The CDR3 is CASSLWTEYNEQFF. DNA of the CDR3: TGCGCCAGCAGCCTGTGGACAGAGTACAATGAGCAGTTCTTC.